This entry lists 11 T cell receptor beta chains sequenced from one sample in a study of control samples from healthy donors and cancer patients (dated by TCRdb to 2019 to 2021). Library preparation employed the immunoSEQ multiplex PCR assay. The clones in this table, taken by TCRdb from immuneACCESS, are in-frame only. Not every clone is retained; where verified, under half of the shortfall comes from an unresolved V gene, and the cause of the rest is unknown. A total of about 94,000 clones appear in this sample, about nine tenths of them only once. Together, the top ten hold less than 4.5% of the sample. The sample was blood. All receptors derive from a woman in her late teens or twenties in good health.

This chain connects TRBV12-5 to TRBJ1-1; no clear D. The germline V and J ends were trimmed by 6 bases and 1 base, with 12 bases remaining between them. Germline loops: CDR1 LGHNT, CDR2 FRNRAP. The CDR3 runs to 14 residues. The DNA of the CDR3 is TGTGCTAGTGGCCCGGTGGTCGCGAACACTGAAGCTTTCTTT. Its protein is CASGPVVANTEAFF.

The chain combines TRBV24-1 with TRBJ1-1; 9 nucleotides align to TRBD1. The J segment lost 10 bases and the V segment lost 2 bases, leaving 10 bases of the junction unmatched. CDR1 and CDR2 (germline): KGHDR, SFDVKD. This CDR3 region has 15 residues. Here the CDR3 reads CATSDSRDRDRSAFF. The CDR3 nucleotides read TGTGCCACCAGTGATTCCCGGGACAGGGATCGTTCAGCTTTCTTT.

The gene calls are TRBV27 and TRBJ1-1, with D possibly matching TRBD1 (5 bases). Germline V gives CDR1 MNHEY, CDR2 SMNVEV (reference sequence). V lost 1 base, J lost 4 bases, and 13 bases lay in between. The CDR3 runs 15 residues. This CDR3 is CASSLFSGGSTEAFF. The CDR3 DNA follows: TGTGCCAGCAGTTTATTTTCCGGGGGTAGCACTGAAGCTTTCTTT.

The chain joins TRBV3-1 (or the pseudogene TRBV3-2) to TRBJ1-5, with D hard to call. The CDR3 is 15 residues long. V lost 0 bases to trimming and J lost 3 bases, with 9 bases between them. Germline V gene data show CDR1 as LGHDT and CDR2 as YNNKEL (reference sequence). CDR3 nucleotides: TGTGCCAGCAGCCAAGATTTAGGTCCCAATCAGCCCCAGCATTTT. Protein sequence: CASSQDLGPNQPQHF.

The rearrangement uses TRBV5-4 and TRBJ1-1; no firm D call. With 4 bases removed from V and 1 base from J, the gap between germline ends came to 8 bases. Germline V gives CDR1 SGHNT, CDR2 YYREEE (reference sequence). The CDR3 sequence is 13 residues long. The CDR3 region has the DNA TGTGCCAGCAGCCACACGGAGAACACTGAAGCTTTCTTT. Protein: CASSHTENTEAFF. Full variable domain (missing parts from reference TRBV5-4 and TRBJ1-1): ETGVTQSPTHLIKTRGQQVTLRCSSQSGHNTVSWYQQALGQGPQFIFQYYREEENGRGNFPPRFSGLQFPNYSSELNVNALELDDSALYLCASSHTENTEAFFGQGTRLTVV.

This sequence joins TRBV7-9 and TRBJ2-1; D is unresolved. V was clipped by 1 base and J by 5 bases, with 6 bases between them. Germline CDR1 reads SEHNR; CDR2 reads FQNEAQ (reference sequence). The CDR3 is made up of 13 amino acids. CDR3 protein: CASSLVGNNEQFF. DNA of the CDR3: TGTGCCAGCAGCTTAGTAGGGAACAATGAGCAGTTCTTC. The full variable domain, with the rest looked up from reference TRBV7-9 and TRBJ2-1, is DTGVSQNPRHKITKRGQNVTFRCDPISEHNRLYWYRQTLGQGPEFLTYFQNEAQLEKSRLLSDRFSAERPKGSFSTLEIQRTEQGDSAMYLCASSLVGNNEQFFGPGTRLTVL.

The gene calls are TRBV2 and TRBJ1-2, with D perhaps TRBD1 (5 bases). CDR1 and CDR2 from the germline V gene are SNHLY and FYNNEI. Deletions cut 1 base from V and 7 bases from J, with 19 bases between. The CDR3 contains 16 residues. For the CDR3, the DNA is TGTGCCAGCAGTGAAGATCAGGGAGGAACTGTATCTGGCTACACCTTC. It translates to CASSEDQGGTVSGYTF.

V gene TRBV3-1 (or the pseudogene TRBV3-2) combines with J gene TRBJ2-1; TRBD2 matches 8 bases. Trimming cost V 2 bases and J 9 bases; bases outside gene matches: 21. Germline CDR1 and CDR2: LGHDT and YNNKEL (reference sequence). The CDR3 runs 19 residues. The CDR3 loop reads CASSQYFVGSSGYAGEQFF. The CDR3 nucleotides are TGTGCCAGCAGCCAATATTTCGTCGGTTCTAGCGGGTATGCAGGTGAGCAGTTCTTC.

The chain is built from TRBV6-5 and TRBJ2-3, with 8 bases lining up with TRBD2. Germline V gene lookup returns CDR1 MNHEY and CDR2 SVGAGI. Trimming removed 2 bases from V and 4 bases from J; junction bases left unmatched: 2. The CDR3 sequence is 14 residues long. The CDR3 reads CASSYRGGPDTQYF. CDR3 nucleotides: TGTGCCAGCAGTTACCGGGGGGGCCCAGATACGCAGTATTTT.

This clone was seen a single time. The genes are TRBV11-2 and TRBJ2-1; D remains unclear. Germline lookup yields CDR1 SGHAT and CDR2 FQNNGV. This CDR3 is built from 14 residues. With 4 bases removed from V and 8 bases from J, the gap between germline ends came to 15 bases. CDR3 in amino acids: CASSSKGISHEQFF. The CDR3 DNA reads TGTGCCAGCAGCTCCAAGGGTATATCGCATGAGCAGTTCTTC. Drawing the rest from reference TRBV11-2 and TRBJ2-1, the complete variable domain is EAGVAQSPRYKIIEKRQSVAFWCNPISGHATLYWYQQILGQGPKLLIQFQNNGVVDDSQLPKDRFSAERLKGVDSTLKIQPAKLEDSAVYLCASSSKGISHEQFFGPGTRLTVL.

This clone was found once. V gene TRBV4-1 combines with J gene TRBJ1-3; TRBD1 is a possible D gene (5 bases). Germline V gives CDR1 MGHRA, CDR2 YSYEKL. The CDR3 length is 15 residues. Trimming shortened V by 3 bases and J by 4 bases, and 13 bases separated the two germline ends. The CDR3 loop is CASSQTGLRGNTIYF. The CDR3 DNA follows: TGCGCCAGCAGCCAGACGGGACTTCGGGGAAACACCATATATTTT.